The 15 T cell receptor beta chains presented below share a single source sample, sequenced in a study of beta chain features in type 1 diabetes. Findings and limits, study-wide: Among all four CD4+ subsets, Type 1 diabetes patients had TCRB CDR3s that were moderately but significantly shorter.

Their antigens remain unidentified. What was sequenced were expressed TCRB transcripts, since all of the isolated RNA had been reverse transcribed. Profiling relied on immunoSEQ multiplex PCR, and the TCRdb table lists in-frame clones only, not all of them. The sample lists approximately 150,000 clones; less than 15% were seen once. The source material was central memory CD4+ T cells from blood. These receptor sequences come from a man younger than 35 with type 1 diabetes.

This clone was observed a few times. The rearrangement joins TRBV29-1 to TRBJ2-1, with D uncertain. V dropped 6 bases and J dropped 2 bases, with 20 bases sitting between them. Germline V gene data show CDR1 as SQVTM and CDR2 as ANQGSEA. The length of the CDR3 is 16 residues. In DNA form, the CDR3 reads TGCAGCGTCCCCGGATCAGCTCTGGCCGCCTACAATGAGCAGTTCTTC. Amino acid sequence: CSVPGSALAAYNEQFF.

J is TRBJ1-5 and V is TRBV7-8; D is perhaps TRBD1 (6 bases). Deletions cut 5 bases from V and 4 bases from J, with 15 bases between. Looked up from germline, CDR1 is SGHVS and CDR2 is FQNEAQ. This CDR3 region has 15 residues. Written as DNA, the CDR3 is TGTGCCAGCAGCCGCCGGGACAACAAAAATCAGCCCCAGCATTTT. It encodes CASSRRDNKNQPQHF. Based on the CDR3 plus reference TRBV7-8 and TRBJ1-5, the full variable domain is GAGVSQSPRYKVAKRGQDVALRCDPISGHVSLFWYQQALGQGPEFLTYFQNEAQLDKSGLPSDRFFAERPEGSVSTLKIQRTQQEDSAVYLCASSRRDNKNQPQHFGDGTRLSIL.

This clone was counted ten times or more. The genes are TRBV7-2 and TRBJ2-5; D not certain. This CDR3 region has 12 residues. Deletions cut 1 base from V and 5 bases from J, with 5 bases between. Germline V gene lookup returns CDR1 SGHTA and CDR2 FQGNSA. This chain's CDR3 is CASSLVGETQYF. For the CDR3, the DNA is TGTGCCAGCAGCTTAGTCGGGGAGACCCAGTACTTC.

For the CDR3, the DNA is TGTGCCAGCAGTGGGACGGCGACGAGGTATGGCTACACCTTC. Translating gives CASSGTATRYGYTF. The V call is TRBV2, the J call TRBJ1-2; D is unresolved. Trimming cost V 4 bases and J 5 bases, with 14 bases left between them. CDR1 and CDR2 (germline): SNHLY, FYNNEI. The CDR3 has 14 residues. The variable domain in full, completed from reference TRBV2 and TRBJ1-2, reads EPEVTQTPSHQVTQMGQEVILRCVPISNHLYFYWYRQILGQKVEFLVSFYNNEISEKSEIFDDQFSVERPDGSNFTLKIRSTKLEDSAMYFCASSGTATRYGYTFGSGTRLTVV.

This chain connects TRBV19 to TRBJ1-2; weak D call: TRBD1 (5 bases). CDR1 and CDR2 from the germline V gene are LNHDA and SQIVND (reference sequence). CDR3 size: 13 residues. V lost 6 bases and J 5 bases, leaving 13 bases between the germline ends. CDR3 region: CASREQEAYGYTF. CDR3 bases: TGTGCCAGTAGAGAACAGGAAGCTTATGGCTACACCTTC.

The chain recombines TRBV5-4 with TRBJ2-1; D gene unclear. Germline V CDR1 and CDR2: SGHNT, YYREEE (reference sequence). The CDR3 is made up of 15 amino acids. With 2 bases removed from V and 4 bases from J, the gap between germline ends came to 13 bases. CDR3 loop: CASSFKGASYNEQFF. In DNA, the CDR3 is TGTGCCAGCAGCTTCAAGGGCGCAAGTTACAATGAGCAGTTCTTC. Full variable domain (outside the CDR3, taken from reference TRBV5-4 and TRBJ2-1): ETGVTQSPTHLIKTRGQQVTLRCSSQSGHNTVSWYQQALGQGPQFIFQYYREEENGRGNFPPRFSGLQFPNYSSELNVNALELDDSALYLCASSFKGASYNEQFFGPGTRLTVL.

This clone was detected only a few times. V is TRBV29-1 and J is TRBJ1-4; maybe TRBD1 (5 bases). Per the germline V gene, CDR1 is SQVTM and CDR2 is ANQGSEA. This CDR3 has 14 residues. The V gene lost 4 bases and the J gene lost 2 bases, with 11 bases spanning the gap. The CDR3 protein is CSVGEGTTNEKLFF. The CDR3, as DNA: TGCAGCGTTGGGGAGGGGACGACTAATGAAAAACTGTTTTTT.

The rearrangement links TRBV28 to TRBJ1-5; possible D gene TRBD1, 6 bases. This CDR3 is built from 15 residues. The germline CDR1 and CDR2 sequences are MDHEN and SYDVKM. Between the trimmed V and J ends, which lost 2 bases and 9 bases, there was a span of 17 bases. The CDR3 DNA follows: TGTGCCAGCAGTTTAACTGGGGGGGCGCAACGGCCCCAGCATTTT. It is translated as CASSLTGGAQRPQHF.

The chain has TRBV29-1 and TRBJ2-1; no clear D. V was trimmed by 4 bases and J by 2 bases, leaving 9 bases between them. Germline CDR1 SQVTM, CDR2 ANQGSEA. This CDR3 is 13 amino acids long. CDR3 residues: CSVGTVTYNEQFF. The CDR3 DNA reads as TGCAGCGTTGGCACAGTGACCTACAATGAGCAGTTCTTC.

V and J are TRBV15 and TRBJ2-5; 9 bases line up with TRBD2. Germline trimming cut 1 base from V and 2 bases from J; bases unmatched to any gene: 2. This CDR3 contains 15 residues. Germline CDR1 is LNHNV and CDR2 is YYDKDF (reference sequence). The CDR3 sequence: CATSRGGGAQETQYF. The CDR3 region has the DNA TGTGCCACCAGCAGAGGCGGGGGGGCTCAAGAGACCCAGTACTTC.

This clone was seen many times. This chain connects TRBV28 to TRBJ1-1; D is undetermined. This CDR3 region has 11 residues. Germline CDR1 is MDHEN and CDR2 is SYDVKM. V lost 8 bases and J 1 base, leaving 5 bases between the germline ends. The CDR3 DNA is TGTGCCAGCCTCCAGAACACTGAAGCTTTCTTT. It yields the protein CASLQNTEAFF.

This clone occurred a few times. This sequence joins TRBV2 and TRBJ1-1, with TRBD1 identical over 7 bases. There are 14 residues in the CDR3. CDR1 and CDR2 (germline): SNHLY, FYNNEI. The trim removed 11 bases at V and 7 bases at J, leaving 16 bases unmatched. The CDR3 bases are TGTGCCGGGAACGACAGGGCGGGACCACTTGAAGCTTTCTTT. It translates to CAGNDRAGPLEAFF.

This sequence joins TRBV6-5 and TRBJ2-7, with D unclear. Germline lookup yields CDR1 MNHEY and CDR2 SVGAGI. Trimming took 0 bases from V and 4 from J, leaving 7 bases between them. There are 13 residues in the CDR3. The CDR3: CASSYSKTYEQYF. CDR3 coding DNA: TGTGCCAGCAGTTACTCGAAAACGTACGAGCAGTACTTC.

This clone was detected a few times. The chain combines TRBV30 with TRBJ1-5, with a possible D match to TRBD1 (6 bases). The germline V gene encodes CDR1 GTSNPN and CDR2 SVGIG (reference sequence). Trimming left V 4 bases short and J 6 bases short, with 13 bases between. The CDR3 has 13 amino acids. The CDR3 loop reads CAWKGPQGQPQHF. CDR3 DNA: TGTGCCTGGAAGGGCCCACAGGGTCAGCCCCAGCATTTT.

The V and J genes are TRBV19 and TRBJ2-5; D is possibly TRBD1 (6 bases). Germline lookup yields CDR1 LNHDA and CDR2 SQIVND (reference sequence). V lost 1 base, J lost 5 bases, and 14 bases lay in between. The CDR3 totals 15 residues. As DNA, the CDR3 is TGTGCCAGTAGTATAGCTGGGGGCGAAGGGGAGACCCAGTACTTC. Its translation is CASSIAGGEGETQYF.